Sequencing of this T cell receptor (beta chain) was carried out in a study of cytomegalovirus exposure and HLA in healthy donors. Study findings and constraints: In a later analysis, at a false discovery rate of 0.05, under 20,000 TCR beta sequences were associated with HLA alleles. Most subjects had HLA-A and HLA-B alleles reportedly predicted accurately by TCR beta sequences.

With respect to this clone: Its antigen is currently unknown.

PCR employed 60 Vbeta and 13 Jbeta primers. Only in-frame clones appear in the TCRdb table, and some are missing; sequencing was by immunoSEQ multiplex PCR. The data hold tens of thousands of clones, with 70% to 85% observed a single time. The CDR3 is 14 amino acids. Germline values: CDR1 SNHLY, CDR2 FYNNEI. Trimming shortened V by 7 bases and J by 3 bases, and 15 bases separated the two germline ends. This receptor was identified in a woman in her forties or fifties in good health and CMV-seronegative. The rearrangement joins TRBV2 to TRBJ1-1, with D perhaps matching TRBD1 (5 bases). Sample: PBMCs. CDR3 protein: CASTFGGAYTEAFF. The CDR3 nucleotides are TGTGCCAGCACCTTCGGAGGGGCTTACACTGAAGCTTTCTTT. Filled out from reference TRBV2 and TRBJ1-1, the complete variable domain reads EPEVTQTPSHQVTQMGQEVILRCVPISNHLYFYWYRQILGQKVEFLVSFYNNEISEKSEIFDDQFSVERPDGSNFTLKIRSTKLEDSAMYFCASTFGGAYTEAFFGQGTRLTVV.